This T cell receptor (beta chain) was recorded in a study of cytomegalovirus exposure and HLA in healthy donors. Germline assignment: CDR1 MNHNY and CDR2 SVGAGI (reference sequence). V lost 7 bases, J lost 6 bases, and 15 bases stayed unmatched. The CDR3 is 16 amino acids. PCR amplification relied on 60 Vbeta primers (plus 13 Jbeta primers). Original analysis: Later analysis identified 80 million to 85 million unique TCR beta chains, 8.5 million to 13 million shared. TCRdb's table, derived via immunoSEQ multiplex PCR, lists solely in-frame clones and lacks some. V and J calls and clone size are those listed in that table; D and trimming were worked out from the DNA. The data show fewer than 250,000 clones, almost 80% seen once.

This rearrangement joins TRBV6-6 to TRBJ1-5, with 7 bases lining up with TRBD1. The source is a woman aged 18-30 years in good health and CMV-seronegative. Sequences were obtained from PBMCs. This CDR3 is CASTYTVDRDTQPQHF. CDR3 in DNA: TGTGCCAGCACCTACACGGTAGACAGGGACACTCAGCCCCAGCATTTT.